The clone carrying this TCR beta chain came up a few times. Its matching antigen is unknown. In the PCR, 60 Vbeta and 13 Jbeta primers were used. The repertoire was sequenced with immunoSEQ multiplex PCR; TCRdb's copy has only in-frame clones and lacks some. The table shows over 100,000 clones, with around 60% occurring only once. Germline CDR1 is ENHRY and CDR2 is SYGVKD. This CDR3 is 14 amino acids long. J was trimmed by 7 bases and V by 5 bases; bases with no gene match: 10. The data stem from a study of cytomegalovirus exposure and HLA in healthy donors. Study-level points and caveats: Differences between HLA loci emerged in a later analysis of TCR association rates, with DRB1 most and HLA-C fewest.

Sequenced: PBMCs. This clonotype was sampled from a man aged 35 to 55 in good health and CMV-seropositive. This chain links TRBV10-3 with TRBJ2-5; 7 bases agree with TRBD2. CDR3 protein: CAISPAGVSGTQYF. The CDR3 coding sequence is TGTGCCATCAGTCCTGCGGGAGTGAGCGGGACCCAGTACTTC.